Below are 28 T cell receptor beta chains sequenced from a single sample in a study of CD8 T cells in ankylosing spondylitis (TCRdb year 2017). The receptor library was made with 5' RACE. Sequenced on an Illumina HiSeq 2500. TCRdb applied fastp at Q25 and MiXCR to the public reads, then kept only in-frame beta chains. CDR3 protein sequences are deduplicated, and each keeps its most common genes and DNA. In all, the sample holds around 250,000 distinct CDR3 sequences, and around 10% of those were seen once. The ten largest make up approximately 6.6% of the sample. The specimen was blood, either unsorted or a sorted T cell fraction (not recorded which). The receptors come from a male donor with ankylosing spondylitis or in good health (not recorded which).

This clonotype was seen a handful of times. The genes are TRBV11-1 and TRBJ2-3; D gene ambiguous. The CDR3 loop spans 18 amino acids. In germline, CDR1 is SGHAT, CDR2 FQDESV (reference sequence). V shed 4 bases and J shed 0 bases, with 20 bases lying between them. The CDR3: CASSSPSGGSISTDTQYF. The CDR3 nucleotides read TGTGCCAGCAGCTCCCCCTCGGGCGGATCGATTAGCACAGATACGCAGTATTTT.

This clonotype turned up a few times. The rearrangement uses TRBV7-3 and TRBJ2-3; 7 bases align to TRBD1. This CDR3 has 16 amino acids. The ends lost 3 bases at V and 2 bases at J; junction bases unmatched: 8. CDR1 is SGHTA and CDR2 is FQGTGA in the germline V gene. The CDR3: CASSFDNRGDTDTQYF. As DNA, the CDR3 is TGTGCCAGCAGCTTTGATAACAGGGGTGACACAGATACGCAGTATTTT.

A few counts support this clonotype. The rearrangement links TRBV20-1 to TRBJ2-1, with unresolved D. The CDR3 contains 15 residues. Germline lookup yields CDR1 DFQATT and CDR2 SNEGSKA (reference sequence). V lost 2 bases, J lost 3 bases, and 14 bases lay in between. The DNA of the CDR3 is TGCAGTGCTAGAACCCTAGGGATGGGCTACAATGAGCAGTTCTTC. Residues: CSARTLGMGYNEQFF.

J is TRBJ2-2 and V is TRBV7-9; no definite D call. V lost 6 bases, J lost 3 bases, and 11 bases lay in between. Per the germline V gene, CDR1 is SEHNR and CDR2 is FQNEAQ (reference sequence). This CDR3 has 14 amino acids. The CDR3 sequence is CASSPNTYTGELFF. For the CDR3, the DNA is TGTGCCAGCAGTCCTAACACTTACACCGGGGAGCTGTTTTTT.

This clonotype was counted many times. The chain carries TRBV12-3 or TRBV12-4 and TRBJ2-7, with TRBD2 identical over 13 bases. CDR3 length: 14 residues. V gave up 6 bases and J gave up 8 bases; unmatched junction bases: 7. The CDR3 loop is CASSPGLAGAQQYF. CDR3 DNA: TGTGCCAGCAGCCCCGGACTAGCGGGAGCCCAGCAGTACTTC.

CDR3 amino acids: CASSLRTSDEQFF. CDR3 coding DNA: TGTGCCAGCAGCCTAAGGACTAGCGATGAGCAGTTCTTC. The chain joins TRBV7-3 to TRBJ2-1, with 9 bases identical to TRBD2. After removal of 5 bases from V and 8 bases from J, the junction contained 4 bases not matched to a gene. This CDR3 is 13 amino acids long. CDR1 is SGHTA, CDR2 FQGTGA, per germline.

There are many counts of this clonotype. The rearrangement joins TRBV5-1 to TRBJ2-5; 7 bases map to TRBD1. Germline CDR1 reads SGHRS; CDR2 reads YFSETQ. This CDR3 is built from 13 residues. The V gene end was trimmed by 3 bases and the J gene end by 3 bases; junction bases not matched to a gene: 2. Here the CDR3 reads CASSSGQEETQYF. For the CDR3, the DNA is TGCGCCAGCAGCTCCGGACAGGAAGAGACCCAGTACTTC.

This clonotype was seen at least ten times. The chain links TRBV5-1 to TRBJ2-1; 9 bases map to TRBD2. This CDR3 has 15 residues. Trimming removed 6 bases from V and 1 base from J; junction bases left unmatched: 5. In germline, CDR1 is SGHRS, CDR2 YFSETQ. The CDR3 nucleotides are TGCGCCAGCAACCCCCTAGCGGGGTCCTACAATGAGCAGTTCTTC. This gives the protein CASNPLAGSYNEQFF.

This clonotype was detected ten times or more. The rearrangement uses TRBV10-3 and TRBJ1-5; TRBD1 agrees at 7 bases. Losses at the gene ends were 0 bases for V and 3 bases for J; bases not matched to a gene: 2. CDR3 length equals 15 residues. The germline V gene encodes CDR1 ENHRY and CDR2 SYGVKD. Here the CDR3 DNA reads TGTGCCATCAGTGAGTCGGGACAGAACAATCAGCCCCAGCATTTT. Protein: CAISESGQNNQPQHF.

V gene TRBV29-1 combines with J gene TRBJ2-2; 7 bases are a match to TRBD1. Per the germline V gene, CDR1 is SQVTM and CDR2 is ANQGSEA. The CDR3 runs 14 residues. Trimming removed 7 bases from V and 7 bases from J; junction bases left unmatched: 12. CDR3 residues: CSGTGQEAGGELFF. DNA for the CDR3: TGCAGCGGAACAGGACAGGAGGCTGGCGGGGAGCTGTTTTTT.

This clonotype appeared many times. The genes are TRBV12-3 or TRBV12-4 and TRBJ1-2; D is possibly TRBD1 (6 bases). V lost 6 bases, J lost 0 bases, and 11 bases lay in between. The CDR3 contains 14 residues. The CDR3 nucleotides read TGTGCCAGCAGGAGGACAGAAGCTAACTATGGCTACACCTTC. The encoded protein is CASRRTEANYGYTF.

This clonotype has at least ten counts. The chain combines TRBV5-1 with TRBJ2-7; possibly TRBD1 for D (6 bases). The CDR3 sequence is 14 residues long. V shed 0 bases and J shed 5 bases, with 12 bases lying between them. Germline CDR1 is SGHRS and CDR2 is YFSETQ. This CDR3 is CASSLAGQTHEQYF. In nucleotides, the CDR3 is TGCGCCAGCAGCTTGGCCGGACAGACCCACGAGCAGTACTTC.

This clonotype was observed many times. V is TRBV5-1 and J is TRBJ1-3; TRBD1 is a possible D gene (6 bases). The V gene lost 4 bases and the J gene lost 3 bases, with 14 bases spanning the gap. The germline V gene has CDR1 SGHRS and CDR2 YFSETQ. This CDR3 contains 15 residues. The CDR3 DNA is TGCGCCAGCAGCCTCACAGGGAATTATGGAAACACCATATATTTT. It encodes CASSLTGNYGNTIYF.

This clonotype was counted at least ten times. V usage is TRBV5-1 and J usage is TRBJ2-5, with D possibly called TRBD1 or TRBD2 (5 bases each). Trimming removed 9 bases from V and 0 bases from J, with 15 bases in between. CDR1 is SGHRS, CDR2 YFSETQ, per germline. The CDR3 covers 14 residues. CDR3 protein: CATRRDAYQETQYF. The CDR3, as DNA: TGCGCCACCCGCCGGGACGCGTACCAAGAGACCCAGTACTTC. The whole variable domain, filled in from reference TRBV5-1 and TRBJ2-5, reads KAGVTQTPRYLIKTRGQQVTLSCSPISGHRSVSWYQQTPGQGLQFLFEYFSETQRNKGNFPGRFSGRQFSNSRSEMNVSTLELGDSALYLCATRRDAYQETQYFGPGTRLLVL.

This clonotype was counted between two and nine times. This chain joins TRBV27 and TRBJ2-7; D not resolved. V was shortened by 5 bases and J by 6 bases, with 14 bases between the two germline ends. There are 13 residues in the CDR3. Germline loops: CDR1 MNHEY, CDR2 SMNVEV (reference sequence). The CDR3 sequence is CASSVVMGSEQYF. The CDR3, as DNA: TGTGCCAGCAGTGTTGTGATGGGTTCCGAGCAGTACTTC.

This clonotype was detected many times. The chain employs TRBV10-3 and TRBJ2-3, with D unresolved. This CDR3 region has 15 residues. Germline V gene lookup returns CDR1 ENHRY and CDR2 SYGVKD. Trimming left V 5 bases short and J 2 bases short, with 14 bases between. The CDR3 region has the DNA TGTGCCATCAGTACGCCAGTCCCTCCCACAGATACGCAGTATTTT. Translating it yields CAISTPVPPTDTQYF.

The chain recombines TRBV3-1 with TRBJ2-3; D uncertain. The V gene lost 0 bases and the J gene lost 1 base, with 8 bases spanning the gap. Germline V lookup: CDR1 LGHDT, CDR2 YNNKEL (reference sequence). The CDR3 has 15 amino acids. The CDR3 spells CASSQERRGTDTQYF. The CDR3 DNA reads TGTGCCAGCAGCCAAGAGCGCCGGGGCACAGATACGCAGTATTTT.

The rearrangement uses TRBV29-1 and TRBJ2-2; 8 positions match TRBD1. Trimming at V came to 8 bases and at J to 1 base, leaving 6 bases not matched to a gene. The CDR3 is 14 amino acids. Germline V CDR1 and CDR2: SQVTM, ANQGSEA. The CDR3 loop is CSSSGTGNTGELFF. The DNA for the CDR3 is TGCAGCTCTAGTGGGACAGGGAACACCGGGGAGCTGTTTTTT.

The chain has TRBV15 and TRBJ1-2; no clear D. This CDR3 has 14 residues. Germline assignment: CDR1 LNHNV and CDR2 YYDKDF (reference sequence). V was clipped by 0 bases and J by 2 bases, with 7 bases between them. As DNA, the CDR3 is TGTGCCACCAGCAGAGAATACGGCAACTATGGCTACACCTTC. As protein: CATSREYGNYGYTF.

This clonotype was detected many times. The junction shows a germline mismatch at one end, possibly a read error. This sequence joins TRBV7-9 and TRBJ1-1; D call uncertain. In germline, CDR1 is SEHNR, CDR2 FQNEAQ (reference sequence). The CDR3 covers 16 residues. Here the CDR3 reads CASSTELLTGNSEAFF. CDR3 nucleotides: TGTGCCAGCAGCACGGAACTCTTGACTGGGAACAGTGAAGCTTTCTTT.

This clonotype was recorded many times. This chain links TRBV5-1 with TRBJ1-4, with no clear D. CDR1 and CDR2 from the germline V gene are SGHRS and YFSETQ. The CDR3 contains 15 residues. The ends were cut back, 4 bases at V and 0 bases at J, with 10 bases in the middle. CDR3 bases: TGCGCCAGCAGCCCGGACCGAGCAACTAATGAAAAACTGTTTTTT. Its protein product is CASSPDRATNEKLFF.

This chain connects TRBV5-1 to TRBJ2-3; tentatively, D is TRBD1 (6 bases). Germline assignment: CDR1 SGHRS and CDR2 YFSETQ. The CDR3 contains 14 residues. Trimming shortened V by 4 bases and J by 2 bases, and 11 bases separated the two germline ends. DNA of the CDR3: TGCGCCAGCAGCAGGGGGACGGCCACAGATACGCAGTATTTT. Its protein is CASSRGTATDTQYF.

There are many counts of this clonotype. The CDR3 reads CASSLAGGMNTEAFF. In DNA, the CDR3 is TGCGCCAGCAGCTTGGCCGGGGGGATGAACACTGAAGCTTTCTTT. This chain links TRBV5-1 with TRBJ1-1; tentative D call: TRBD1 (5 bases). With 0 bases removed from V and 0 bases from J, the gap between germline ends came to 9 bases. This CDR3 is built from 15 residues. Germline CDR1 and CDR2: SGHRS and YFSETQ.

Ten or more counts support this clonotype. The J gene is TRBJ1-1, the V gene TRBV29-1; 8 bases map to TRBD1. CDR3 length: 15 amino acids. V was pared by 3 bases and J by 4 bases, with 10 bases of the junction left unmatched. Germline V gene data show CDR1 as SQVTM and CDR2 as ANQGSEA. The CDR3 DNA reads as TGCAGCGTTGACCGCTATGGACAGGGTGGCACTGAAGCTTTCTTT. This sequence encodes CSVDRYGQGGTEAFF.

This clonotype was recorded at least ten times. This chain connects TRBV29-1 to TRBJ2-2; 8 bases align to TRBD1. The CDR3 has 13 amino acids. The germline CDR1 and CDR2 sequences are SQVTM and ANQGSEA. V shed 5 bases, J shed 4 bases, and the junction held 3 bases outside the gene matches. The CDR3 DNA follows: TGCAGCGTTCTTCAGGGGGCCACCGGGGAGCTGTTTTTT. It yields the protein CSVLQGATGELFF.

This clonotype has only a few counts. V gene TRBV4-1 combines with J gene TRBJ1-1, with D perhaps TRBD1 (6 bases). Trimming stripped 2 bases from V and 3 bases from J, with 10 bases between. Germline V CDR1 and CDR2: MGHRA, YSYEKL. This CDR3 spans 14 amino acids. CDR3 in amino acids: CASSQPGQHTEAFF. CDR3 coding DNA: TGCGCCAGCAGCCAACCCGGACAGCACACTGAAGCTTTCTTT.

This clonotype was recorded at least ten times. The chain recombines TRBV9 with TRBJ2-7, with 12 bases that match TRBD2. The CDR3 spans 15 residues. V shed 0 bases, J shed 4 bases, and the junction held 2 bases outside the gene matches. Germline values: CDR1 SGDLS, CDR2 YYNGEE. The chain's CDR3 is CASSVGTSGAYEQYF. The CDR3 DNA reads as TGTGCCAGCAGCGTAGGGACTAGCGGGGCTTACGAGCAGTACTTC.

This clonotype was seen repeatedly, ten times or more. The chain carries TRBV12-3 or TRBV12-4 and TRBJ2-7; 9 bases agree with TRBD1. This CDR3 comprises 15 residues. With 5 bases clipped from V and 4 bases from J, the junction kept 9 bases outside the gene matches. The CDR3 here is CASSNTGQGGYEQYF. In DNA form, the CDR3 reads TGTGCCAGCAGTAATACGGGACAGGGAGGATACGAGCAGTACTTC.